The clone carrying this TCR beta chain has a handful of counts. Its cognate antigen is unknown. At one end the junction does not follow the germline gene, possibly because of a read error. The CDR3 contains 11 residues. Germline V gene sequence: CDR1 GTSNPN, CDR2 SVGIG (reference sequence). This sample was taken from a study of T cell responses to AZD1222 COVID-19 vaccine. Findings of the study overall: Unmutated variant regions reportedly attract nearly half of all spike-specific TCRs. Clonal diversity was possibly underestimated, and white British individuals and females predominated among donors.

Assay: immunoSEQ multiplex PCR; the TCRdb copy retains only in-frame clones and omits some. The sample has tens of thousands of clones; around nine tenths are singletons. The gene calls are TRBV30 and TRBJ1-2; 8 nucleotides line up with TRBD1. The clonotype comes from an adult who received the AZD1222 COVID-19 vaccine. Here the sequenced sample was peripheral blood, taken 28 days after the second AZD1222 dose. CDR3 DNA: TGTGCCTGGGGACAGGGAGATGGTTACACCTTC. This gives the protein CAWGQGDGYTF.